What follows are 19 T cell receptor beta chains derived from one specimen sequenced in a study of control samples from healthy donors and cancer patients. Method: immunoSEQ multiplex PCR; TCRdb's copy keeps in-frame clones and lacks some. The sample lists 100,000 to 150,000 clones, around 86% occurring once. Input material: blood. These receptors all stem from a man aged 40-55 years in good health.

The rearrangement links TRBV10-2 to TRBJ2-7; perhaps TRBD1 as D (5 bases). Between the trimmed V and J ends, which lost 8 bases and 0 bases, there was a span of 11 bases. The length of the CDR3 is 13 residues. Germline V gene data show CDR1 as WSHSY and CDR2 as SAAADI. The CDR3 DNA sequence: TGCGCCAGCCGCCCGACAGTCTCCTACGAGCAGTACTTC. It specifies CASRPTVSYEQYF.

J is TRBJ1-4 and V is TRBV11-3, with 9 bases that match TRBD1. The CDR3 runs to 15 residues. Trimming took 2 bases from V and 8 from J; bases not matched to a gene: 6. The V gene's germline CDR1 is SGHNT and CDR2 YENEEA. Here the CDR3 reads CASSLYRGRGEKLFF. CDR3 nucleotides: TGTGCCAGCAGCTTATACAGGGGGCGTGGGGAAAAACTGTTTTTT.

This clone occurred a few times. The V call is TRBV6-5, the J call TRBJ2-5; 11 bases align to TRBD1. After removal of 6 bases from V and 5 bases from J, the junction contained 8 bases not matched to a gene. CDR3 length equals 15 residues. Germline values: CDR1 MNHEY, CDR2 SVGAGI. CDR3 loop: CASSGGQGAFETQYF. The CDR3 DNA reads TGTGCCAGCAGCGGAGGACAGGGGGCATTCGAGACCCAGTACTTC.

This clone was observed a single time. The CDR3 coding sequence is TGTGCCTGGAGGGACAGGGGGCGTGAAACCGGGGAGCTGTTTTTT. It encodes CAWRDRGRETGELFF. V gene TRBV30 combines with J gene TRBJ2-2; 11 bases align to TRBD1. With V trimmed by 3 bases and J by 5 bases, 5 bases remained unmatched. This CDR3 is 15 amino acids long. The germline V gene encodes CDR1 GTSNPN and CDR2 SVGIG (reference sequence).

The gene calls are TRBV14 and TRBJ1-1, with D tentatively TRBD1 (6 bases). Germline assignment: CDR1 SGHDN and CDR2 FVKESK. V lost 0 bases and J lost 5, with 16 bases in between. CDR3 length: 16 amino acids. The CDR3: CASSQDGQNGGTEAFF. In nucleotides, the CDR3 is TGTGCCAGCAGCCAAGACGGACAGAATGGCGGGACTGAAGCTTTCTTT. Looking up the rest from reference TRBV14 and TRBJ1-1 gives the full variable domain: EAGVTQFPSHSVIEKGQTVTLRCDPISGHDNLYWYRRVMGKEIKFLLHFVKESKQDESGMPNNRFLAERTGGTYSTLKVQPAELEDSGVYFCASSQDGQNGGTEAFFGQGTRLTVV.

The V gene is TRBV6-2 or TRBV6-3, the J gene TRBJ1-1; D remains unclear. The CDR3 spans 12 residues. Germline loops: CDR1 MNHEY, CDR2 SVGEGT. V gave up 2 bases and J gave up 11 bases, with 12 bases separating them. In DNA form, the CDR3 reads TGTGCCAGCAGTTACGAGTGGACGTGGGCTTTCTTT. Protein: CASSYEWTWAFF.

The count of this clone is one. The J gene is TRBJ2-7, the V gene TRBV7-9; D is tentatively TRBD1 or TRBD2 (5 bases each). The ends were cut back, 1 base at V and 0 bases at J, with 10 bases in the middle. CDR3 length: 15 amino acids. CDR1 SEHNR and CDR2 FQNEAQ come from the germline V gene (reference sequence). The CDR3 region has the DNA TGTGCCAGCAGCTTAGTGTCAGGGAGCTCCTACGAGCAGTACTTC. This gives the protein CASSLVSGSSYEQYF.

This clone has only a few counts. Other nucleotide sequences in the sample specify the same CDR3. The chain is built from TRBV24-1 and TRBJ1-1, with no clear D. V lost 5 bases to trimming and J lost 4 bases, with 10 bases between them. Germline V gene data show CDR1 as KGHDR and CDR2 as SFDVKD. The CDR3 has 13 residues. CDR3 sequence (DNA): TGTGCCACCAGTGGAGGCGGTGGCACTGAAGCTTTCTTT. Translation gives CATSGGGGTEAFF.

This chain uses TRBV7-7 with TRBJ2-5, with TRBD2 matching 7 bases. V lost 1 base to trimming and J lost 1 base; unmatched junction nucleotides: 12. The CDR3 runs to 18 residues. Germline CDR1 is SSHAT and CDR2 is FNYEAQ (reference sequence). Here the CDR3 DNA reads TGTGCCAGCAGCTTAGGGGGTATGCCGGGGGGACCCCAAGAGACCCAGTACTTC. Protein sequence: CASSLGGMPGGPQETQYF.

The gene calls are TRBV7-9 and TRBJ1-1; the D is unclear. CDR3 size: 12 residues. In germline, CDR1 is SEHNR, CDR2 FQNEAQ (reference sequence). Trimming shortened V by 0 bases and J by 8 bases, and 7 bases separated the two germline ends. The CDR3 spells CASSLARLEAFF. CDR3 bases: TGTGCCAGCAGCTTAGCAAGGCTGGAAGCTTTCTTT. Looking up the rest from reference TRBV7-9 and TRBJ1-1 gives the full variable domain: DTGVSQNPRHKITKRGQNVTFRCDPISEHNRLYWYRQTLGQGPEFLTYFQNEAQLEKSRLLSDRFSAERPKGSFSTLEIQRTEQGDSAMYLCASSLARLEAFFGQGTRLTVV.

CDR3 sequence: CASSLEGPGYYGYTF. CDR3 bases: TGTGCCAGCAGCTTGGAGGGGCCAGGGTACTATGGCTACACCTTC. This chain joins TRBV5-5 and TRBJ1-2; tentative D call: TRBD1 (5 bases). Looked up from germline, CDR1 is SGHKS and CDR2 is YYEKEE (reference sequence). This CDR3 region has 15 residues. The ends were cut back, 0 bases at V and 3 bases at J, with 12 bases in the middle.

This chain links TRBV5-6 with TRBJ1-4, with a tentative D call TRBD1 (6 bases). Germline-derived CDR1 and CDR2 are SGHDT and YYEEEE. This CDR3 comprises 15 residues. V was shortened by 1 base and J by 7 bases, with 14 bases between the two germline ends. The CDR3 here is CASSLPGASGEKLFF. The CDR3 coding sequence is TGTGCCAGCAGCTTGCCGGGGGCCTCTGGTGAAAAACTGTTTTTT.

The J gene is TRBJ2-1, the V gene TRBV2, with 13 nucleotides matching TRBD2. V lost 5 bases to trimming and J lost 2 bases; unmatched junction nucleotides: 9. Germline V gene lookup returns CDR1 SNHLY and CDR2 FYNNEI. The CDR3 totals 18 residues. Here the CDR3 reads CASSSSGTSGAAYNEQFF. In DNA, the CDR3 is TGTGCCAGCAGTTCCTCCGGGACTAGCGGGGCGGCCTACAATGAGCAGTTCTTC.

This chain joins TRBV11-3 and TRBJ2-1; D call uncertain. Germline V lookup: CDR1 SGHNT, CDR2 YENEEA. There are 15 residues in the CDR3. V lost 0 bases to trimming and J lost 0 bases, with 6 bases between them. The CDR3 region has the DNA TGTGCCAGCAGCTTAGACGCCCCCTCCTACAATGAGCAGTTCTTC. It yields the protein CASSLDAPSYNEQFF.

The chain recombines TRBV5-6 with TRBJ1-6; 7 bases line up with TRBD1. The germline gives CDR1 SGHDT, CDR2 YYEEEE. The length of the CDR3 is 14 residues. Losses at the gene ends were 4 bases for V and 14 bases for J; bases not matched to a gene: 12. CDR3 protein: CASSQGQSVGALHF. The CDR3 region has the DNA TGTGCCAGCAGCCAGGGACAGTCCGTAGGGGCCCTCCACTTT.

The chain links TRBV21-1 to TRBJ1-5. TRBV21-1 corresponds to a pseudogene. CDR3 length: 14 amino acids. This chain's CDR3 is CASSCEGANQPQHF. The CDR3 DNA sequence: TGTGCCAGCAGCTGCGAGGGCGCGAACCAGCCCCAGCATTTT.

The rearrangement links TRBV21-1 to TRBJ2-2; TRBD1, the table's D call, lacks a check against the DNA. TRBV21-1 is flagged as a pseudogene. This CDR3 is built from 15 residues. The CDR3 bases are TGTGCCAGCAGCAAAGTGCAGGTGAACACCGGGGAGCTGTTTTTT. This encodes CASSKVQVNTGELFF.

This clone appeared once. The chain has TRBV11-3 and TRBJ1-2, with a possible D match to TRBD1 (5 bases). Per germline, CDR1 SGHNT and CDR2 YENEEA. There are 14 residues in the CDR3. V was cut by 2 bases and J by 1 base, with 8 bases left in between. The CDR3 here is CASSLRGVNYGYTF. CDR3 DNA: TGTGCCAGCAGCTTAAGGGGAGTTAACTATGGCTACACCTTC.

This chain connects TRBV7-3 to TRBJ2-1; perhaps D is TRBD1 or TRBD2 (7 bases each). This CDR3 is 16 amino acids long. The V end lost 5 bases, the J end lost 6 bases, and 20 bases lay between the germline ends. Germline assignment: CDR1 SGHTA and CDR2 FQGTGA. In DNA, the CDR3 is TGTGCCAGCAGCCGGACAGGACTAGGGATCTTCAATGAGCAGTTCTTC. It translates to CASSRTGLGIFNEQFF.